These 30 T cell receptor beta chains originate from one sample sequenced in a study of blood T cell repertoires in COVID-19. The repertoire was sequenced with immunoSEQ multiplex PCR; TCRdb's copy has only in-frame clones and lacks some. Of about 39,000 clones listed, roughly nine tenths are singletons. Sequences were obtained from peripheral blood. The receptors here all came from a man aged 50-60 years with active COVID-19.

The V and J genes are TRBV2 and TRBJ2-1; maybe TRBD2 (6 bases). V was trimmed by 8 bases and J by 4 bases, leaving 9 bases between them. The CDR3 extends over 12 amino acids. The germline V gene encodes CDR1 SNHLY and CDR2 FYNNEI. CDR3 protein: CASRLEYNEQFF. CDR3 nucleotides: TGTGCCAGCCGACTAGAGTACAATGAGCAGTTCTTC.

This clone has only a few counts. This chain uses TRBV11-2 with TRBJ1-3; the match to TRBD1 covers 8 bases. Trimming at V came to 6 bases and at J to 2 bases, leaving 15 bases not matched to a gene. The germline CDR1 and CDR2 sequences are SGHAT and FQNNGV. The CDR3 consists of 18 residues. The DNA of the CDR3 is TGTGCCAGCAGAGCCGCGAGACAGGGGAATTCTGCTGGAAACACCATATATTTT. Translation gives CASRAARQGNSAGNTIYF.

The chain uses TRBV19 and TRBJ2-1; 9 bases are shared with TRBD1. The CDR3 has 16 residues. V gave up 3 bases and J gave up 3 bases; unmatched junction bases: 6. CDR1 LNHDA and CDR2 SQIVND come from the germline V gene (reference sequence). CDR3 DNA sequence: TGTGCCAGTAGTATGCAAGCGGGACAGGGCTACAATGAGCAGTTCTTC. Encoded protein: CASSMQAGQGYNEQFF.

The rearrangement links TRBV11-2 to TRBJ2-4; 7 nucleotides align to TRBD1. The CDR3 totals 13 residues. Germline CDR1 and CDR2: SGHAT and FQNNGV. V lost 6 bases and J lost 6; bases outside the gene matches: 5. This CDR3 is CASRYRDRNIQYF. DNA of the CDR3: TGTGCCAGCAGGTACCGGGACAGAAACATTCAGTACTTC.

V and J are TRBV5-4 and TRBJ2-5; TRBD2 matches 7 bases. Germline CDR1 and CDR2: SGHNT and YYREEE (reference sequence). Germline trimming cut 0 bases from V and 4 bases from J; bases unmatched to any gene: 3. The CDR3 runs to 14 residues. The DNA for the CDR3 is TGTGCCAGCAGCTTGGTTGGGGGGGGAGAGACCCAGTACTTC. It specifies CASSLVGGGETQYF.

V is TRBV25-1 and J is TRBJ2-1; D is possibly TRBD1 (6 bases). CDR1 MGHDK and CDR2 SYGVNS come from the germline V gene. V was shortened by 8 bases and J by 4 bases, with 15 bases between the two germline ends. The CDR3 is 14 amino acids. In nucleotides, the CDR3 is TGTGCCAGCGAGGACCCCGGACAGTACAATGAGCAGTTCTTC. The encoded protein is CASEDPGQYNEQFF.

The V and J genes are TRBV7-2 and TRBJ1-2; no firm D call. This CDR3 region has 13 residues. V gave up 5 bases and J gave up 2 bases, with 9 bases separating them. Germline V gives CDR1 SGHTA, CDR2 FQGNSA. For the CDR3, the DNA is TGTGCCAGCAGCCCAGATAAGAACTATGGCTACACCTTC. Its protein product is CASSPDKNYGYTF.

The chain combines TRBV11-3 with TRBJ2-2; D possibly corresponds to TRBD2 (5 bases). Trimming removed 5 bases at V and 5 bases at J, with 15 bases between. CDR1 SGHNT and CDR2 YENEEA come from the germline V gene. The CDR3 has 15 residues. CDR3 protein: CASSPDSKRTGELFF. CDR3 sequence (DNA): TGTGCCAGCAGCCCCGATTCTAAGCGGACCGGGGAGCTGTTTTTT.

CDR3 amino acids: CASSAPKRGFTEAFF. As DNA, the CDR3 is TGTGCCAGCAGCGCCCCGAAAAGGGGCTTCACTGAAGCTTTCTTT. The J gene is TRBJ1-1, the V gene TRBV11-2, with TRBD1 as a possible D gene (5 bases). V was shortened by 5 bases and J by 4 bases, with 17 bases between the two germline ends. The CDR3 extends over 15 amino acids. Germline-derived CDR1 and CDR2 are SGHAT and FQNNGV.

This sequence joins TRBV11-2 and TRBJ2-7; 10 nucleotides match TRBD1. J was trimmed by 3 bases and V by 0 bases; bases with no gene match: 5. The germline V gene encodes CDR1 SGHAT and CDR2 FQNNGV. This CDR3 is built from 16 residues. The CDR3 DNA follows: TGTGCCAGCAGCTTAGACCTAGGACAGGGGGTCTACGAGCAGTACTTC. Its translation: CASSLDLGQGVYEQYF.

This clone has just one count. The chain is built from TRBV18 and TRBJ2-3; 7 nucleotides agree with TRBD2. The CDR3 is 15 amino acids. With V trimmed by 6 bases and J by 2 bases, 8 bases remained unmatched. CDR1 is KGHSH, CDR2 LQKENI, per germline. CDR3 protein: CASSLGTTDTDTQYF. The CDR3 coding sequence is TGTGCCAGCTCCCTCGGGACTACAGACACAGATACGCAGTATTTT.

The chain carries TRBV30 and TRBJ1-1, with 7 bases matching TRBD1. Per germline, CDR1 GTSNPN and CDR2 SVGIG (reference sequence). Trimming cost V 4 bases and J 4 bases; bases outside gene matches: 9. The CDR3 runs to 14 residues. CDR3 protein: CAWTPTQGGTEAFF. CDR3 sequence (DNA): TGTGCCTGGACCCCTACCCAGGGGGGCACTGAAGCTTTCTTT.

V is TRBV10-3 and J is TRBJ1-1; no reliable D call. The germline CDR1 and CDR2 sequences are ENHRY and SYGVKD. Trimming left V 8 bases short and J 1 base short, with 14 bases between. This CDR3 is built from 14 residues. CDR3 residues: CAIRRQDSNTEAFF. The CDR3 region has the DNA TGTGCCATCCGGAGGCAGGATTCGAACACTGAAGCTTTCTTT.

This clone was recorded once. The gene calls are TRBV5-1 and TRBJ2-1, with 15 nucleotides matching TRBD2. The CDR3 extends over 16 amino acids. Germline lookup yields CDR1 SGHRS and CDR2 YFSETQ. Losses at the gene ends were 4 bases for V and 3 bases for J; bases not matched to a gene: 2. The CDR3 nucleotides are TGCGCCAGCAGCCCGGGACTAGCGGGAGGCTACAATGAGCAGTTCTTC. It is translated as CASSPGLAGGYNEQFF.

Notes on this clone: One end of the junction fails to match germline, which may point to a read error. This sequence joins TRBV6-5 and TRBJ1-3, with D hard to call. The length of the CDR3 is 15 residues. Germline V CDR1 and CDR2: MNHEY, SVGAGI. This CDR3 is CVSSYVAGSGNTIYF. The CDR3 coding sequence is TGTGTCAGCAGTTACGTCGCAGGCTCTGGAAACACCATATATTTT.

The chain uses TRBV7-8 and TRBJ2-7; TRBD1 might be the D (6 bases). Germline CDR1 and CDR2: SGHVS and FQNEAQ. The CDR3 extends over 16 amino acids. Trimming removed 2 bases at V and 6 bases at J, with 20 bases between. The CDR3 is CASSLSLTQTGSEQYF. CDR3 DNA: TGTGCCAGCAGCTTATCCCTGACCCAGACAGGCTCCGAGCAGTACTTC.

This chain uses TRBV5-6 with TRBJ1-1; D not resolved. V was trimmed by 0 bases and J by 11 bases, leaving 14 bases between them. CDR3 length: 13 residues. Germline V gene lookup returns CDR1 SGHDT and CDR2 YYEEEE. Written as DNA, the CDR3 is TGTGCCAGCAGCTTGGGACGCTTTGAGGGCGCTTTCTTT. Translation: CASSLGRFEGAFF. Full variable domain (rest looked up from reference TRBV5-6 and TRBJ1-1): DAGVTQSPTHLIKTRGQQVTLRCSPKSGHDTVSWYQQALGQGPQFIFQYYEEEERQRGNFPDRFSGHQFPNYSSELNVNALLLGDSALYLCASSLGRFEGAFFGQGTRLTVV.

The CDR3 spells CASSPTGTAAYEQYF. In DNA, the CDR3 is TGTGCCAGCAGCCCGACCGGGACAGCCGCCTACGAGCAGTACTTC. The chain couples TRBV7-3 to TRBJ2-7; TRBD1 agrees at 7 bases. The germline CDR1 and CDR2 sequences are SGHTA and FQGTGA. The CDR3 has 15 residues. The ends lost 5 bases at V and 2 bases at J; junction bases unmatched: 9.

The CDR3 region is CSVRIAGGTDTQYF. The CDR3, as DNA: TGCAGCGTGAGAATAGCGGGAGGAACAGATACGCAGTATTTT. The chain links TRBV29-1 to TRBJ2-3, with 10 bases identical to TRBD2. V lost 6 bases, J lost 3 bases, and 6 bases stayed unmatched. CDR1 and CDR2 from the germline V gene are SQVTM and ANQGSEA. The CDR3 is 14 residues long.

The genes are TRBV7-6 and TRBJ1-3, with D perhaps matching TRBD1 (5 bases). The CDR3 consists of 20 residues. V was trimmed by 1 base and J by 0 bases, leaving 22 bases between them. The germline V gene encodes CDR1 SGHVS and CDR2 FNYEAQ. The CDR3 DNA follows: TGTGCCAGCAGCTTAGAGGCGGGGGGAGGATTAACCCTCTCTGGAAACACCATATATTTT. Translating gives CASSLEAGGGLTLSGNTIYF.

The chain recombines TRBV7-2 with TRBJ1-3; 7 nucleotides match TRBD1. Germline trimming cut 5 bases from V and 4 bases from J; bases unmatched to any gene: 8. CDR1 SGHTA and CDR2 FQGNSA come from the germline V gene. The CDR3 extends over 15 amino acids. The CDR3 reads CASSLRQGTGNTIYF. CDR3 in DNA: TGTGCCAGCAGCCTCAGACAGGGAACAGGAAACACCATATATTTT.

The CDR3 protein is CASSPREGPGQPQHF. The CDR3, as DNA: TGTGCCAGCAGCCCCCGGGAGGGCCCGGGGCAGCCCCAGCATTTT. The chain couples TRBV9 to TRBJ1-5; no definite D call. The CDR3 covers 15 residues. V dropped 4 bases and J dropped 7 bases, with 18 bases sitting between them. CDR1 is SGDLS and CDR2 is YYNGEE in the germline V gene.

The gene calls are TRBV20-1 and TRBJ2-5; TRBD2 matches at 9 bases. The CDR3 totals 16 residues. The V gene's germline CDR1 is DFQATT and CDR2 SNEGSKA (reference sequence). V trimming: 3 bases; J trimming: 0 bases; junction bases outside the gene matches: 8. The CDR3 sequence is CSASELAGNYQETQYF. CDR3 sequence (DNA): TGCAGTGCTAGTGAGCTAGCGGGAAACTACCAAGAGACCCAGTACTTC.

This chain connects TRBV7-2 to TRBJ2-5; D gene ambiguous. Germline lookup yields CDR1 SGHTA and CDR2 FQGNSA. The CDR3 extends over 13 amino acids. Trimming took off 1 base at V and 5 bases at J, with 8 bases between the two ends. CDR3 protein: CASSLGHSETQYF. CDR3 coding DNA: TGTGCCAGCAGCTTAGGACACAGCGAGACCCAGTACTTC.

The chain recombines TRBV7-9 with TRBJ2-5; perhaps TRBD1 as D (6 bases). This CDR3 is built from 17 residues. Germline CDR1 SEHNR, CDR2 FQNEAQ (reference sequence). V lost 5 bases and J lost 2, with 21 bases in between. CDR3 loop: CASSPYRVRGWQETQYF. For the CDR3, the DNA is TGTGCCAGCAGCCCCTACAGGGTCCGCGGGTGGCAAGAGACCCAGTACTTC.

The chain has TRBV19 and TRBJ2-1; D is uncertain. Trimming left V 0 bases short and J 10 bases short, with 7 bases between. From germline, CDR1 is LNHDA and CDR2 SQIVND (reference sequence). The CDR3 runs to 12 residues. CDR3 region: CASSIEPGEQFF. The DNA of the CDR3 is TGTGCCAGTAGTATAGAACCAGGCGAGCAGTTCTTC.

The chain employs TRBV1 and TRBJ1-2. TRBV1 has pseudogene status. The CDR3 sequence is 16 residues long. As DNA, the CDR3 is TGCACCAGCAGCCACACTATAAACGGGGGACACTATGGCTACACCTTC. Protein sequence: CTSSHTINGGHYGYTF.

The chain recombines TRBV3-1 (or the pseudogene TRBV3-2) with TRBJ2-1; D is possibly TRBD2 (6 bases). V shed 5 bases and J shed 8 bases, with 13 bases lying between them. The CDR3 is 13 residues long. Germline V gene data show CDR1 as LGHDT and CDR2 as YNNKEL (reference sequence). In DNA, the CDR3 is TGTGCCAGCAGCGCGCGGGGCCCCGATGAGCAGTTCTTC. This codes for CASSARGPDEQFF.

This chain uses TRBV19 with TRBJ2-2, with no clear D. Looked up from germline, CDR1 is LNHDA and CDR2 is SQIVND (reference sequence). Trimming took 9 bases from V and 2 from J, leaving 13 bases between them. This CDR3 contains 14 residues. The CDR3 sequence: CASQSDGNTGELFF. The CDR3 nucleotides read TGTGCCAGCCAGAGCGACGGAAACACCGGGGAGCTGTTTTTT.

The V gene is TRBV5-1, the J gene TRBJ1-1; D is ambiguous. The CDR3 length is 14 residues. V was cut by 0 bases and J by 0 bases, with 6 bases left in between. The germline gives CDR1 SGHRS, CDR2 YFSETQ. The CDR3 DNA follows: TGCGCCAGCAGCTTGGAGCCGGTGAACACTGAAGCTTTCTTT. Residues: CASSLEPVNTEAFF.